Reported below is one T cell receptor (beta chain). Its antigen is unknown. No much larger clone exists at a distance of one base, and base qualities are not known. From V the trimming removes 2 bases and from J it removes 9 bases, while the gene matches leave 12 bases of the junction unaccounted for. Reading from cysteine to phenylalanine, the CDR3 counts 15 amino acids. Of all the DNA, just the CDR3 is kept, 45 bases in frame from base 1. Via the germline V gene, CDR1 is MNHNS and CDR2 SASEGT. Receptor amplification or capture employed the immunoSEQ multiplex PCR assay. For most patients, genomic DNA was isolated with the Qiagen DNeasy Blood and Tissue Kit and shipped frozen to Adaptive Biotechnologies for TCR sequencing. Adaptive Biotechnologies carried out high-throughput TCR-beta CDR3 sequencing of genomic DNA for most patients. Per the original workflow: Adaptive's ImmunoSEQ software was the source of the TCR sequencing data for 15 to 20 patients, while a few other patients were processed with MiXCR and VDJtools. To correct CD4 versus CD8 sorting errors, any sequence found in both subsets at a frequency ratio below 5:1 was removed. Because the origin of CDR3 nucleotide sequences shared between donor and recipient could not be assigned, those sequences were removed. Alloreactive clones required at least 2-fold expansion over unstimulated cells and minimum CFSE-low frequency of 0.002% (template counts) or 0.001% (read counts). A clone was considered mappable if detected in the sequenced pre-transplant spleen, lymph node, or MLR CFSE-low populations of the donor or recipient. The cumulative frequency of alloreactive clones was calculated as a percentage of all sequences, weighted by copy number. TCRdb took this table from immuneACCESS and kept in-frame rearrangements with V and J called. Such tables lack part of the clones; where checked against another copy, unresolved V genes explain under half of the gap, and the rest is unexplained. V and J calls and clone size are those listed in that table; D and trimming were worked out from the DNA. Here the sample has roughly 77,000 clones; about 89% occur a single time. The ten largest clonotypes hold 2.5% of the sample.

The data originate from a study of graft-versus-host responses after intestinal transplantation (dated by TCRdb to about 2021). Some background on the complete study: Recipients received multivisceral, liver-intestinal, or isolated intestinal transplants. Every recipient was given anti-thymocyte globulin induction, then maintenance tacrolimus and steroids for roughly 3 years. After intestinal transplantation, graft-versus-host and host-versus-graft alloreactive T cell clones in the graft, circulation and bone marrow were tracked using bulk TCR-beta CDR3 sequencing. Alloreactive clones were identified by sequencing pre-transplant mixed lymphocyte reaction products and comparing them with unstimulated pre-transplant donor and recipient T cells. Of the roughly 25 intestinal transplant recipients enrolled in the cohort, one of whom was a retransplant, a few patients without pretransplant specimens were excluded. Donor T cell macrochimerism was defined as a peak of at least 4% donor T cells among recipient peripheral blood mononuclear cells. Instead of going to the commercial service, samples from a few later patients were sequenced in-house on an Illumina MiSeq and processed with MiXCR. Study-level results and caveats: Peak levels of circulating GvH clones were associated with declines in HvG clones early after transplant. The relatively low number and heterogeneity of intestinal transplant patients limited the conclusions. High GvH to HvG T cell clonal ratios were observed in the allografts of patients with donor T cell macrochimerism. GvH clones were detected in recipient bone marrow, and some of these GvH clones were observed earlier in ileal mucosa or blood, consistent with an intestinal mucosal origin.

Per the publication, the time point label means: cells obtained before transplantation from donor or recipient. CD3+CD4+ and CD3+CD8+ populations were FACS-sorted from unstimulated pre-transplant donor and recipient cells taken from spleen or lymph nodes. Material: unstimulated CD8+ T cells sorted from spleen or lymph node cells, obtained before intestinal transplant. This receptor chain uses TRBV6-1 and TRBJ2-5; 7 central nucleotides agree with TRBD1. This sequence originates from a human donor who received an intestinal transplant. The DNA is as follows: TGTGCCAGCAGTGAACTGGGGGACAGCAAGAGACCCCAGTACTTC. Its translation is CASSELGDSKRPQYF.